This T cell receptor beta chain comes out of a study of blood T cell repertoires in COVID-19. Turning to the study itself: Whether acute or convalescent, the COVID-19 samples came from the United States, Italy and Spain. Sources were T cells, B-cell-depleted T cells, or PBMCs; the material itself was cDNA or gDNA.

V was cut by 6 bases and J by 4 bases, with 12 bases left in between. Germline V gene data show CDR1 as MNHEY and CDR2 as SVGAGI. The length of the CDR3 is 13 residues. The repertoire was sequenced with immunoSEQ multiplex PCR; TCRdb's copy has only in-frame clones and lacks some. The sample has 200,000 to 250,000 clones, approximately 90% seen once; the top ten hold 12%. This sequence was found in a woman under 30 who had recovered from COVID-19. Sequenced: peripheral blood. J is TRBJ2-5 and V is TRBV6-5, with D possibly matching TRBD1 (6 bases). CDR3 DNA: TGTGCCAGCAGCTTACTAGGGGGAGAGACCCAGTACTTC. This translates into CASSLLGGETQYF.